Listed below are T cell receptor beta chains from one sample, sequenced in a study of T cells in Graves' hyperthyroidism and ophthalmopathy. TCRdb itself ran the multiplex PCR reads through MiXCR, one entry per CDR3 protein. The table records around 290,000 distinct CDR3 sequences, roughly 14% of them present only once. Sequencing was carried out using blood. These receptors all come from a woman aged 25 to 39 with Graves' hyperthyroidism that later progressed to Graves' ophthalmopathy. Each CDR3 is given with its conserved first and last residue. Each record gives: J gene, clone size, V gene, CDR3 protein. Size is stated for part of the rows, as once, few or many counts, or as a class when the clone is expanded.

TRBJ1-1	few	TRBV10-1	CARGQPMNTEAFF
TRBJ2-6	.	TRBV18	CASSPSRASLAANVLTF
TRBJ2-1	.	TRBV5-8	CASSRTSGSGNEQFF
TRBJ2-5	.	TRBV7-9	CASSFHQPAETQYF
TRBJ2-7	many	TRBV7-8	CASSDRGLISYEQYF
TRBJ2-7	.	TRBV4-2	CASSQDGREDEQYF
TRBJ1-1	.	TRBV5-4	CASSPKGPRDTEAFF
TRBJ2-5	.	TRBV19	CASSMTSGSAETQYF
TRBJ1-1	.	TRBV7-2	CASSPHAGQGEAFF
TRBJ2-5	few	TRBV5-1	CASSPLRAGGETQYF
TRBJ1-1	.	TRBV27	CASSLLGGLNTEAFF
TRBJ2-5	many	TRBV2	CASSEYRTSGKRETQYF
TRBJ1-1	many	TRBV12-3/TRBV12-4	CASSLVQGNTEAFF
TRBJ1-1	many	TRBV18	CASSPEVTEAFF
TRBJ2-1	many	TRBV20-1	CSARDWEVSYNEQFF
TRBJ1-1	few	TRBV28	CASRVGTGGTTEAFF
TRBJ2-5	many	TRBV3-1	CASSLPTGLEETQYF
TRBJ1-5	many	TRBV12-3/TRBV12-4	CASSPGNGDQPQHF
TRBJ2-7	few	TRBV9	CASSVDLASYEQYF
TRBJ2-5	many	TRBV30	CAWSVGQGLETQYF
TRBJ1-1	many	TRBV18	CASSPPQSPGRAFF
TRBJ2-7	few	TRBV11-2	CASSTLAGGITYEQYF
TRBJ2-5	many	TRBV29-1	CSVQQGAVYF
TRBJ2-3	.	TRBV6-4	CASGVPTGRTQIGDTQYF
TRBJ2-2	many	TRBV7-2	CASSLVEGAGELFF
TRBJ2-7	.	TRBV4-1	CASSQGPSASYEQYF
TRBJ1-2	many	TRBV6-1	CASRLQDWGYGYTF
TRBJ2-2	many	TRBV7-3	CASSPGTGELFF